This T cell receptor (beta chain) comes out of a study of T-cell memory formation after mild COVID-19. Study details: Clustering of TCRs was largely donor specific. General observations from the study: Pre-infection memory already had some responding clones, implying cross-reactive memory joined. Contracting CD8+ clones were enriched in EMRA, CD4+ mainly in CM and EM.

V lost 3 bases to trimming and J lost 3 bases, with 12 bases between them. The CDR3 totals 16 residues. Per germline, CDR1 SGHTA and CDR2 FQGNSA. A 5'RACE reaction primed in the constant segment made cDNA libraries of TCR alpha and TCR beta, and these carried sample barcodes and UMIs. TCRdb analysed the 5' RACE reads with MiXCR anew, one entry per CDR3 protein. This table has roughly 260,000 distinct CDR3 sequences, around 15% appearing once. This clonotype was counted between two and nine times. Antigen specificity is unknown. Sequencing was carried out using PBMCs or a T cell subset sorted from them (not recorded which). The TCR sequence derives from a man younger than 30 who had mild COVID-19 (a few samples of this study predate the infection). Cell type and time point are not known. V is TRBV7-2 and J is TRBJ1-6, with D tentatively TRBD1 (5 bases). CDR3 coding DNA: TGTGCCAGCAGCTTTAGTAGGGGTTTCTATAATTCACCCCTCCACTTT. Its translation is CASSFSRGFYNSPLHF.